The clone carrying this T cell receptor (beta chain) was recorded only once. No antigen is known for it. The data originate from a study of OX40 agonist ivuxolimab in advanced cancers. Whole-study context: Hepatocellular carcinoma, melanoma, renal cell or head and neck cancer occurred in dose-escalation patients. General observations from the study: Clonal expansion was among the lowest in partial responders at 0.1-3.0 mg/kg, especially CD8+.

On cycle 4 day 1 and cycle 7 day 1, as well as at baseline, blood was sampled. Assay used: immunoSEQ multiplex PCR; TCRdb lists only in-frame clones, some missing. The sample contains about 60,000 clones, 87% of which appear only once. The CDR3 has 16 amino acids. V gave up 5 bases and J gave up 2 bases; unmatched junction bases: 5. Per the germline V gene, CDR1 is LNHDA and CDR2 is SQIVND (reference sequence). V and J are TRBV19 and TRBJ2-6; TRBD2 aligns across 8 bases. Here the sequenced sample was CD4+ or CD8+ T cells sorted from blood, taken in a trial of the OX40 agonist ivuxolimab. The TCR originated in an adult with an advanced solid tumor such as melanoma, head and neck, liver or kidney cancer. The CDR3 reads CASSEQAGAGANVLTF. CDR3 bases: TGTGCCAGTAGTGAGCAAGCGGGAGCTGGGGCCAACGTCCTGACTTTC.